The next 9 T cell receptor beta chains were all read from a single sample in a study of blood T cell repertoires in COVID-19. TCRdb's table, derived via immunoSEQ multiplex PCR, lists solely in-frame clones and lacks some. Of roughly 250,000 clones in the sample, roughly 87% were seen once. Sequencing was performed on peripheral blood. The receptors come from a man between 60 and 75 years old who had recovered from COVID-19.

V is TRBV10-3 and J is TRBJ2-3, with 10 positions matching TRBD1. Trimming took 6 bases from V and 1 from J; bases not matched to a gene: 7. CDR1 ENHRY and CDR2 SYGVKD come from the germline V gene. CDR3 size: 16 residues. The CDR3 sequence is CAISITGTGGTDTQYF. CDR3 bases: TGTGCCATCAGCATAACAGGGACAGGGGGCACAGATACGCAGTATTTT.

The V and J genes are TRBV12-5 and TRBJ2-7, with no clear D. CDR3 size: 14 residues. Trimming pared 5 bases from V and 1 base from J, leaving 12 bases between. The V gene's germline CDR1 is LGHNT and CDR2 FRNRAP. The CDR3 DNA follows: TGTGCTAGTGGTGACTCTGGGTCTTCCTACGAGCAGTACTTC. It yields the protein CASGDSGSSYEQYF.

This clone was observed a handful of times. V and J are TRBV2 and TRBJ2-5; 14 bases match TRBD2. Losses at the gene ends were 5 bases for V and 6 bases for J; bases not matched to a gene: 11. This CDR3 spans 17 amino acids. The germline CDR1 and CDR2 sequences are SNHLY and FYNNEI. The CDR3 DNA sequence: TGTGCCAGCAGTCCCCCGAGACTAGCGGGGGGGCCCCAGACCCAGTACTTC. Translated, it gives CASSPPRLAGGPQTQYF.

This clone was counted a single time. J is TRBJ2-1 and V is TRBV30; 8 bases match TRBD1. V was pared by 0 bases and J by 5 bases, with 3 bases of the junction left unmatched. The CDR3 has 14 residues. Germline CDR1 GTSNPN, CDR2 SVGIG (reference sequence). For the CDR3, the DNA is TGTGCCTGGAGTGTAGACAGGGGTAACAATGAGCAGTTCTTC. Its protein product is CAWSVDRGNNEQFF.

V is TRBV21-1 and J is TRBJ1-2; the D call of TRBD1 is as the table states it, not checked on the DNA. TRBV21-1 is shown as a pseudogene. This CDR3 spans 15 amino acids. Written as DNA, the CDR3 is TGTGCCAGCCGGACAGGAGCTACCCGTAACTATGGCTACACCTTC. As protein: CASRTGATRNYGYTF.

The rearrangement joins TRBV19 to TRBJ1-3, with D maybe TRBD1 (5 bases). The germline CDR1 and CDR2 sequences are LNHDA and SQIVND (reference sequence). V lost 6 bases to trimming and J lost 1 base, with 13 bases between them. The CDR3 extends over 15 amino acids. As DNA, the CDR3 is TGTGCCAGTAGCTCGGGAGAGGGGTCTGGAAACACCATATATTTT. This codes for CASSSGEGSGNTIYF. The full variable domain, with the rest looked up from reference TRBV19 and TRBJ1-3, is DGGITQSPKYLFRKEGQNVTLSCEQNLNHDAMYWYRQDPGQGLRLIYYSQIVNDFQKGDIAEGYSVSREKKESFPLTVTSAQKNPTAFYLCASSSGEGSGNTIYFGEGSWLTVV.

The chain couples TRBV7-9 to TRBJ2-5; 10 nucleotides align to TRBD1. CDR3 length: 16 amino acids. Losses at the gene ends were 5 bases for V and 0 bases for J; bases not matched to a gene: 6. Per germline, CDR1 SEHNR and CDR2 FQNEAQ (reference sequence). The CDR3, as DNA: TGTGCCAGCAGCCGACAGGGGGCCCCGTACCAAGAGACCCAGTACTTC. This sequence encodes CASSRQGAPYQETQYF. Complete variable domain (other parts from reference TRBV7-9 and TRBJ2-5): DTGVSQNPRHKITKRGQNVTFRCDPISEHNRLYWYRQTLGQGPEFLTYFQNEAQLEKSRLLSDRFSAERPKGSFSTLEIQRTEQGDSAMYLCASSRQGAPYQETQYFGPGTRLLVL.

The genes are TRBV4-1 and TRBJ2-7; tentatively, D is TRBD2 (5 bases). CDR3 size: 13 residues. Germline assignment: CDR1 MGHRA and CDR2 YSYEKL. V lost 4 bases and J lost 6, with 13 bases in between. The CDR3 DNA follows: TGCGCCAGCAGCCCACCGACTCGGGGCGAGCAGTACTTC. The encoded protein is CASSPPTRGEQYF.

The chain combines TRBV5-1 with TRBJ2-7; D possibly corresponds to TRBD1 (5 bases). Trimming stripped 2 bases from V and 1 base from J, with 7 bases between. This CDR3 has 13 residues. Germline values: CDR1 SGHRS, CDR2 YFSETQ. As DNA, the CDR3 is TGCGCCAGCAGCTTCGACAGTTCCTACGAGCAGTACGTC. It yields the protein CASSFDSSYEQYV.